This T cell receptor (beta chain) was captured in a study of T-cell memory formation after mild COVID-19. TCRdb re-analysed the 5' RACE reads in MiXCR, keeping a single row per CDR3 protein. The data hold 300,000 to 400,000 distinct CDR3 sequences, with roughly 15% observed a single time. This clonotype was counted ten times or more. Its antigen is not known. CDR3 length: 15 amino acids. The germline V gene encodes CDR1 SQVTM and CDR2 ANQGSEA. V lost 6 bases and J 0 bases, leaving 16 bases between the germline ends. Broader study findings: A second wave expanding day 15 to 37 was CD4+-biased; contracting clones were balanced. Second-wave clones with a day 37 peak had unconfirmed SARS-CoV-2 specificity. Within pre-infection memory, some responding clones were found, suggesting cross-reactive memory joined.

This sequence originates from a man younger than 35 who had mild COVID-19 (a few samples of this study predate the infection). Cell type and time point are not known. Sequencing was carried out using PBMCs or a T cell subset sorted from them (not recorded which). The chain joins TRBV29-1 to TRBJ2-3; D uncertain. Here the CDR3 DNA reads TGCAGCGTCGAGGCCGGAACGAGAAGCACAGATACGCAGTATTTT. Protein product: CSVEAGTRSTDTQYF.